This is a list of T cell receptor beta chains from one sample in a study of CD8 T cells in ankylosing spondylitis. TCRdb ran MiXCR on the 5' RACE reads and lists one entry per CDR3 protein. The data hold a few hundred thousand distinct CDR3 sequences, with 20% observed a single time. The source material was blood, either unsorted or a sorted T cell fraction (not recorded which). These receptors were obtained from a male donor with ankylosing spondylitis or in good health (not recorded which). CDR3s include the opening cysteine and the closing phenylalanine or tryptophan. The D gene is left open where the match is weak. Size tells how often a clone was seen (once, few, many) or the class of an expanded clone, and some rows leave it out.

TRBV24-1	TRBJ2-3	TRBD2	many	TGTGCCACCAGTGATTCCGGACTAGCTGATACGCAGTATTTT	CATSDSGLADTQYF
TRBV6-5	TRBJ2-3	-	-	TGTGCCAGCAGTTACTCGAGACAGGCAAGCACAGATACGCAGTATTTT	CASSYSRQASTDTQYF
TRBV7-9	TRBJ1-4	-	-	TGTGCCAGCAGCTTGACCGGTGGGCGCACTAATGAAAAACTGTTTTTT	CASSLTGGRTNEKLFF
TRBV9	TRBJ1-3	-	few	TGTGCCAGCAGCGTAGCTTCCAGGACCTCTGGAAACACCATATATTTT	CASSVASRTSGNTIYF
TRBV5-1	TRBJ2-1	TRBD2	-	TGCGCCAGCAGCTGGGGACTAGCGGGAGTTGAGCAGTTCTTC	CASSWGLAGVEQFF
TRBV3-1	TRBJ2-6	TRBD1	-	TGTGCCAGCAGCCGGACAGGGACCCCTTCTGGGGCCAACGTCCTGACTTTC	CASSRTGTPSGANVLTF
TRBV7-2	TRBJ2-1	-	-	TGTGCCAGCAGCGCCCGGCGGGACACTTACAATGAGCAGTTCTTC	CASSARRDTYNEQFF
TRBV7-6	TRBJ2-2	TRBD2	few	TGTGCCAGCAGCTCTCCCGGGAGGTCCGGGGAGCTGTTTTTT	CASSSPGRSGELFF
TRBV28	TRBJ2-2	-	-	TGTGCCAGCAGTTTAATAGCGGCTACCGGGGAGCTGTTTTTT	CASSLIAATGELFF
TRBV20-1	TRBJ1-5	-	few	TGCAGTGCTAGACAATCCGTTTATAGCAATCAGCCCCAGCATTTT	CSARQSVYSNQPQHF
TRBV5-1	TRBJ2-2	-	-	TGCGCCAGCAGCCCACAGACGGCCTACACCGGGGAGCTGTTTTTT	CASSPQTAYTGELFF
TRBV19	TRBJ1-3	-	-	TGTGCCAGTACTTCGACAGGCCTCTCTGGAAACACCATATATTTT	CASTSTGLSGNTIYF
TRBV7-3	TRBJ1-6	-	-	TGTGCCAGCAGCTTAAACCGGGAAGTACTCCACTTT	CASSLNREVLHF
TRBV20-1	TRBJ2-1	-	few	TGCAGTGCTAGAGAATTAGCGGAAAGCTCCTACAATGAGCAGTTCTTC	CSARELAESSYNEQFF
TRBV12-3/TRBV12-4	TRBJ2-3	-	few	TGTGCCAGCAGTTCCAGGGGTTTAGATACGCAGTATTTT	CASSSRGLDTQYF
TRBV5-1	TRBJ1-1	-	few	TGCGCCAGCAGCTTGCCGGCAGGGGTGAACACTGAAGCTTTCTTT	CASSLPAGVNTEAFF
TRBV7-2	TRBJ2-1	-	few	TGTGCCAGCAGCCTCAGCTGGGACACAATATTGGGTGAGCAGTTCTTC	CASSLSWDTILGEQFF